Described below is a single T cell receptor (beta chain) sequence and its context. Its target is not known. The primer mix had 60 Vbeta and 13 Jbeta primers. The protocol was immunoSEQ multiplex PCR, while the TCRdb copy is restricted to in-frame clones and leaves out a portion. The profile shows over 150,000 clones, 65% to 85% of them singletons. This record comes from a study of cytomegalovirus exposure and HLA in healthy donors. Study details: Membership in the Caucasian-associated ancestry cluster was found for about four fifths of around 380 genotyped donors. General study results and limits: Analyses of presence/absence relied on an assumption of roughly uniform sequencing depth across donors. What TCR beta sequences reportedly achieved was accurate prediction of HLA-A and HLA-B alleles in most subjects. A later analysis found most CMV-associated TCR beta chains apparently HLA-restricted.

This TCR derives from a woman in her late teens or twenties in good health and CMV-seronegative. The specimen sequenced was PBMCs.

The chain's CDR3 is CASSLGASRTYEQYF. The DNA of the CDR3 is TGTGCCAGCAGTTTGGGGGCGAGTAGGACCTACGAGCAGTACTTC. The chain links TRBV28 to TRBJ2-7, with D perhaps TRBD1 (6 bases). The V and J ends lost 3 bases and 2 bases respectively, with 14 bases between them. In germline, CDR1 is MDHEN, CDR2 SYDVKM. CDR3 size: 15 residues.